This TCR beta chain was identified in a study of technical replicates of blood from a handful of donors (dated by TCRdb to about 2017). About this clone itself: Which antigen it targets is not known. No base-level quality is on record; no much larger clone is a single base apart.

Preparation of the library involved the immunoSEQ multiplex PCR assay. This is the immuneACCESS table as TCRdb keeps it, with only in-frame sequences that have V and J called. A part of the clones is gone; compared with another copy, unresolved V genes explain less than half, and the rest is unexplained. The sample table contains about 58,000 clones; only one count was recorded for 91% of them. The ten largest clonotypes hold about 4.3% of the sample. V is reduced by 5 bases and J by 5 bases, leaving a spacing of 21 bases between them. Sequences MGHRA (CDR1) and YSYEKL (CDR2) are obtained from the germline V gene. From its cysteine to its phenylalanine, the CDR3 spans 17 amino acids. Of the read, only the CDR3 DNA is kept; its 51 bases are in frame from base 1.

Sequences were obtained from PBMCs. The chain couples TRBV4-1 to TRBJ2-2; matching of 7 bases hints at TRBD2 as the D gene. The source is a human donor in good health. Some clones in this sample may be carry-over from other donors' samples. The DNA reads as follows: TGCGCCAGCAGCGTAACGTTGGGGGGGCTAAAAACCGGGGAGCTGTTTTTT. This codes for CASSVTLGGLKTGELFF.